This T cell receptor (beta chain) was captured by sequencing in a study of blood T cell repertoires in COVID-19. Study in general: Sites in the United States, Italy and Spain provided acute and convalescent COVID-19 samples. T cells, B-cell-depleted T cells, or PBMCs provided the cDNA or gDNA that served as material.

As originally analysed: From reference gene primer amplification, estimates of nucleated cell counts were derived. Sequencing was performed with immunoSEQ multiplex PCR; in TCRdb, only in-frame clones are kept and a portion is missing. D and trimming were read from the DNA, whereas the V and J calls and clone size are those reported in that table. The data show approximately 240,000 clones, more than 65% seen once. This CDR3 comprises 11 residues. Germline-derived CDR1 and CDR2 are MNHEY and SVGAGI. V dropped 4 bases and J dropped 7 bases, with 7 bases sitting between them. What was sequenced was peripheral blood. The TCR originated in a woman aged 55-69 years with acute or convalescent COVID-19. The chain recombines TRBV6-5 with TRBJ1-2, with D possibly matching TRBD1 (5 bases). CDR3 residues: CASSSGFGYTF. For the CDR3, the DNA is TGTGCCAGCAGTTCAGGGTTTGGCTACACCTTC.